Listed below are T cell receptor beta chains from one sample, sequenced in a study of cytomegalovirus exposure and HLA in healthy donors. Only in-frame clones appear in the TCRdb table, and some are missing; sequencing was by immunoSEQ multiplex PCR. This repertoire shows over 150,000 clones, about 71% found once; its top ten account for about 2.9%. Input material: PBMCs. Receptor source: a woman aged 40 to 50 in good health and CMV-seropositive. Each CDR3 is given with its conserved first and last residue.

CSVENIEGRQGNNEQFF	TRBV29-1	TRBJ2-1
CASSGDNQETQYF	TRBV7-9	TRBJ2-5
CASSLGTGLGEQFF	TRBV7-3	TRBJ2-1
CASSLKVGVNTEAFF	TRBV5-6	TRBJ1-1
CASSLVGGDNQPQHF	TRBV5-8	TRBJ1-5
CASSFLRDRGHEQYF	TRBV7-9	TRBJ2-7
CASSLPGLPYEQYF	TRBV7-2	TRBJ2-7
CASSKKGNQPQHF	TRBV21-1	TRBJ1-5
CSVVGTGAPSYEQYF	TRBV29-1	TRBJ2-7
CASSLDRADYGYTF	TRBV7-2	TRBJ1-2
CASSTTQVKETQYF	TRBV7-9	TRBJ2-5
CASSQYLAGGETQYF	TRBV4-3	TRBJ2-5
CASSFNEQGFPNQPQHF	TRBV5-4	TRBJ1-5
CASSFEEPRGPYEQYF	TRBV7-9	TRBJ2-7
CASSPQPGLAELQETQYF	TRBV7-9	TRBJ2-5
CASKLYGTGITGELFF	TRBV5-1	TRBJ2-2
CASTRTGTSTDTQYF	TRBV5-1	TRBJ2-3
CASSLGGPDTQYF	TRBV7-6	TRBJ2-3
CASSTRGNTEAFF	TRBV6-5	TRBJ1-1
CASSYSEGQFYGYTF	TRBV6-5	TRBJ1-2
CASKKPGQSSNQPQHF	TRBV27	TRBJ1-5
CASSSGVNGYTF	TRBV27	TRBJ1-2
CASNGLAGPTDTQYF	TRBV2	TRBJ2-3
CASSPWVGGTNEKLFF	TRBV28	TRBJ1-4
CASFPLPLQETQYF	TRBV5-7	TRBJ2-5
CASSPGLAGGDDEQYF	TRBV7-6	TRBJ2-7
CASSPRQNTEAFF	TRBV28	TRBJ1-1
CASSGDRGTSFTDTQYF	TRBV9	TRBJ2-3
CASSLLGTGGKLNYGYTF	TRBV5-8	TRBJ1-2
CASSTRTSGAPWAYEQYF	TRBV7-8	TRBJ2-7
CASSDGGLDQETQYF	TRBV2	TRBJ2-5
CASNDRGRGYTF	TRBV6-6	TRBJ1-2
CASRVQGASDTQYF	TRBV2	TRBJ2-3
CASTLGGLGDEQFF	TRBV28	TRBJ2-1
CASSTPGQGFQETQYF	TRBV28	TRBJ2-5
CAWSVHGYTF	TRBV30	TRBJ1-2
CASSQWTSGSSTNEQFF	TRBV4-1	TRBJ2-1
CAISAEDNQPQHF	TRBV10-3	TRBJ1-5
CASISSGSSYEQYF	TRBV28	TRBJ2-7
CSPLGPGNTEAFF	TRBV29-1	TRBJ1-1
CASSLEGTSGSYEQYF	TRBV7-2	TRBJ2-7
CASSANRGRGGYTF	TRBV9	TRBJ1-2
CASRYGVGNQPQNF	TRBV2	TRBJ1-5
CASSLSSGFPPDTQYF	TRBV28	TRBJ2-3
CASSFGLSGGEQYF	TRBV27	TRBJ2-7
CASSLTVPTGELFF	TRBV5-1	TRBJ2-2
CASSLELAGGPLDEQFF	TRBV5-1	TRBJ2-1
CASSPRGTSVDTQYF	TRBV18	TRBJ2-3
CASSPGQGGEKLFF	TRBV6-5	TRBJ1-4
CASSLYREWDIQYF	TRBV7-2	TRBJ2-4
CASSASSGQGSPLHF	TRBV9	TRBJ1-6
CASSYRPAGLQETQYF	TRBV6-5	TRBJ2-5
CASSAVGQGTEAFF	TRBV9	TRBJ1-1
CASSPPTGAGGYTF	TRBV27	TRBJ1-2
CASSLGTAQETQYF	TRBV18	TRBJ2-5
CSVQGQLNEQFF	TRBV29-1	TRBJ2-1
CASTYWTDNSPLHF	TRBV6-6	TRBJ1-6